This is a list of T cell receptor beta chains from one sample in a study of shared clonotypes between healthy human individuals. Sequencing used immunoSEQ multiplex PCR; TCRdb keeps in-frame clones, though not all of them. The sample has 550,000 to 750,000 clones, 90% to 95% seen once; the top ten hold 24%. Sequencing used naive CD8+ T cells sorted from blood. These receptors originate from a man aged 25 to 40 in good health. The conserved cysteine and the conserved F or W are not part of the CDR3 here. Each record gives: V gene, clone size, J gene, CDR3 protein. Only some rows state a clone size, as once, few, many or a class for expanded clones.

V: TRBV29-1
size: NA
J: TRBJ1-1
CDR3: SVPGGLLNTEAF

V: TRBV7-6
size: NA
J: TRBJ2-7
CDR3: ASSLQAGGYEQY

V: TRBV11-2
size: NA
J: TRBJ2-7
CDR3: ASSLVGEQY

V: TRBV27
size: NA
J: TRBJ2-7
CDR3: ASSPDRVDEQY

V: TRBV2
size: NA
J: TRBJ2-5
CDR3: ASSELLAVQETQY

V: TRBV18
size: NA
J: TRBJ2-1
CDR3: ASSLALAGGLFHNEQF

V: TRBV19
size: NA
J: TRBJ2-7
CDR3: ASSPDSPSSYEQY

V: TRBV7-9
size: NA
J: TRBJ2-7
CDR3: ASSLVASGIYEQY

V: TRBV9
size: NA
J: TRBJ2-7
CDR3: ASSVTDYEQY

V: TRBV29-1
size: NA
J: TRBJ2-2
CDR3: SARDRAGTGELF

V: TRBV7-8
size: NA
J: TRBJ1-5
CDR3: ASTDHRTGGSAQH

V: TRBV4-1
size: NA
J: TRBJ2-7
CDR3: ASSQMGTGRYEQY

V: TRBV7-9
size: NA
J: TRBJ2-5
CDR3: ASSSPSIVQETQY

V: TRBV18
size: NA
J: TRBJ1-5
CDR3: ASSPKYRQPQH

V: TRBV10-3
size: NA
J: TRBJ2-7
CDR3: AISGMRESYEQY

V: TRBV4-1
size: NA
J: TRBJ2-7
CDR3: ASSPPGLWDYEQY

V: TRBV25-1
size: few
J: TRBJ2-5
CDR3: ASSELAETQY

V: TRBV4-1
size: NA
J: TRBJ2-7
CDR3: ASSQVDTYEQY

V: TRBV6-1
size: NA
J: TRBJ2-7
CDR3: ASSPEGYEQY

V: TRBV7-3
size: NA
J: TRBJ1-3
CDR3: ASSLAAGNTIY

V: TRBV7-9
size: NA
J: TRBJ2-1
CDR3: ASSSTGEPSYNEQF

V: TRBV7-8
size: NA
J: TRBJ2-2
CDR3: ASSKTSGRVTGELF

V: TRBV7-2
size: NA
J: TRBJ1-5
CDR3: ASSRPGQGDGQPQH

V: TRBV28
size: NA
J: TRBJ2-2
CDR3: ASSQRPRSGELF

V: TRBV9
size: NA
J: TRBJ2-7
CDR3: ASSDGLGKDYEQY

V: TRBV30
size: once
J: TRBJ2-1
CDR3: AWSAGTSGADEQF

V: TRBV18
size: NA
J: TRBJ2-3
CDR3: ASSPEGSWTDTQY

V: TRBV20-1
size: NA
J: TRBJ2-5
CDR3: SARDVGTQY

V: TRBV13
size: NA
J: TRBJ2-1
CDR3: ASSGRNEQF

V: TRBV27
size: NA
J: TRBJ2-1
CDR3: ASSLYGRHNEQF

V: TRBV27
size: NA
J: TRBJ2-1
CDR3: ASRTGLANNEQF

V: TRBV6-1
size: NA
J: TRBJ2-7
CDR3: ASSEEGVRLAGSPEQY

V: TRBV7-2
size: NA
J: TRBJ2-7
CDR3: ASRRSTYDEQY